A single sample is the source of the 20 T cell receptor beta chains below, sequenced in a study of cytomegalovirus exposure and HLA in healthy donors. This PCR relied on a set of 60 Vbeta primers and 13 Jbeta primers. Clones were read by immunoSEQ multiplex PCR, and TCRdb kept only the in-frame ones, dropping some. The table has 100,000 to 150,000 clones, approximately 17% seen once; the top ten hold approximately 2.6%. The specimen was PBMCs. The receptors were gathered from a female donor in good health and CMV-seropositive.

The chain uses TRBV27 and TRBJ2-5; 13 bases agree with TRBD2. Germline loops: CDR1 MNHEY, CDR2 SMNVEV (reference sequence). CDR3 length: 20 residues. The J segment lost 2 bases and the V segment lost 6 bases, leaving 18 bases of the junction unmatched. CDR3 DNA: TGTGCCAGCAGCGACCGAGCCCCGGGACTAGCGGGAAGACTTCAAGAGACCCAGTACTTC. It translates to CASSDRAPGLAGRLQETQYF.

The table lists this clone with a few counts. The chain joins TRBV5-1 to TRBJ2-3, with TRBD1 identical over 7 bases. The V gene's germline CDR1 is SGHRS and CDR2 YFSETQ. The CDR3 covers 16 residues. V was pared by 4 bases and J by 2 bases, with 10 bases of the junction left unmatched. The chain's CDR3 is CASSRTGVGYTDTQYF. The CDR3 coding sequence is TGCGCCAGCAGCCGAACAGGGGTCGGTTACACAGATACGCAGTATTTT.

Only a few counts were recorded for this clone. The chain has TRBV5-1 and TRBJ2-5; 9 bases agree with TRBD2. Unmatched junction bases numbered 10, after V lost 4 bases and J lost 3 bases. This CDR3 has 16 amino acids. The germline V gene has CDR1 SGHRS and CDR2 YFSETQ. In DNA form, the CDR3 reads TGCGCCAGCAGCCCCGGCGAAGCGGGAGGCGAAGAGACCCAGTACTTC. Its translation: CASSPGEAGGEETQYF. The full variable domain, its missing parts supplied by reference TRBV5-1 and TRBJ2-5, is KAGVTQTPRYLIKTRGQQVTLSCSPISGHRSVSWYQQTPGQGLQFLFEYFSETQRNKGNFPGRFSGRQFSNSRSEMNVSTLELGDSALYLCASSPGEAGGEETQYFGPGTRLLVL.

CDR3 protein: CASSLVLTVDSNYGYTF. CDR3 in DNA: TGTGCCAGCAGTTTAGTTCTGACGGTGGACTCTAACTATGGCTACACCTTC. The chain is built from TRBV28 and TRBJ1-2; D is unresolved. CDR3 size: 17 residues. V gave up 2 bases and J gave up 0 bases, with 16 bases separating them. Germline CDR1 is MDHEN and CDR2 is SYDVKM.

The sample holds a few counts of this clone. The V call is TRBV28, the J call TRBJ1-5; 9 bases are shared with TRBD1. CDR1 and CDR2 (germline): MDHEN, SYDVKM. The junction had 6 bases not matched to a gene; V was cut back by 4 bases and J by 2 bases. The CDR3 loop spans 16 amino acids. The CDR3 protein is CASSSWTGVGNQPQHF. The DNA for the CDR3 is TGTGCCAGCAGTTCGTGGACAGGGGTGGGCAATCAGCCCCAGCATTTT. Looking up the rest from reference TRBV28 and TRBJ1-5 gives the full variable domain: DVKVTQSSRYLVKRTGEKVFLECVQDMDHENMFWYRQDPGLGLRLIYFSYDVKMKEKGDIPEGYSVSREKKERFSLILESASTNQTSMYLCASSSWTGVGNQPQHFGDGTRLSIL.

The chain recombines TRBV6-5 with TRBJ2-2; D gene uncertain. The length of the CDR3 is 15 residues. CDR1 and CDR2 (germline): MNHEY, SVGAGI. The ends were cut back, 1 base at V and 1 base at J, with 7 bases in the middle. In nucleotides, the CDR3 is TGTGCCAGCAGTTACTGGAAGCGGAACACCGGGGAGCTGTTTTTT. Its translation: CASSYWKRNTGELFF.

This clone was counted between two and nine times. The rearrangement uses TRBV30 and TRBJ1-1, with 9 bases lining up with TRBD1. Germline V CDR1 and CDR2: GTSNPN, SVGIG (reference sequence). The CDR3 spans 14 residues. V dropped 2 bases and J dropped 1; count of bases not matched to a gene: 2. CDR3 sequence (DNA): TGTGCCTGGAGTAGACAGGGGGGGAACACTGAAGCTTTCTTT. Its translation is CAWSRQGGNTEAFF.

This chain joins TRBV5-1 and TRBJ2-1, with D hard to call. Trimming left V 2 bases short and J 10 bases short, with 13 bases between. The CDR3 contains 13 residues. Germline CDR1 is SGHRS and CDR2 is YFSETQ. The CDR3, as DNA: TGCGCCAGCAGCTTTGGTTTAAGCGTAGAGCAGTTCTTC. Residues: CASSFGLSVEQFF.

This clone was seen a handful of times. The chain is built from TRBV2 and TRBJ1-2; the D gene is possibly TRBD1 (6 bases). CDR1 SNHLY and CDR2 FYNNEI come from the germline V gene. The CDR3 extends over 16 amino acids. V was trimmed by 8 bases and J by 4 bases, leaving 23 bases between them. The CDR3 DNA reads TGTGCCAGCGCCCGCGGCGGGGGGCGGGAGGGCTATGGCTACACCTTC. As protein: CASARGGGREGYGYTF.

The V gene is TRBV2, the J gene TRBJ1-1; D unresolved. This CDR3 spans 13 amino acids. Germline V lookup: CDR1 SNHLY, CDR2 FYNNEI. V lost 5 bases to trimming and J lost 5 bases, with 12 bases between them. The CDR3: CASSPREVTEAFF. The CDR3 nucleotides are TGTGCCAGCAGTCCTCGGGAGGTTACTGAAGCTTTCTTT.

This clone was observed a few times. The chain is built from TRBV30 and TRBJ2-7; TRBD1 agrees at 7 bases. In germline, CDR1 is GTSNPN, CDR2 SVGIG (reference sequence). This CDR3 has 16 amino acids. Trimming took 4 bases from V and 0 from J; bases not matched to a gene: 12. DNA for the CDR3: TGTGCCTGGAATGACCCCCGGGACAGCGGCTCCTACGAGCAGTACTTC. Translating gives CAWNDPRDSGSYEQYF.

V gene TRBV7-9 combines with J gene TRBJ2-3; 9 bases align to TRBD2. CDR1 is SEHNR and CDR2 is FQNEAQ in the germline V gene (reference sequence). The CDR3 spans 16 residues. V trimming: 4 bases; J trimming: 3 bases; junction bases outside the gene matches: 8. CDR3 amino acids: CASSSHSGSMTDTQYF. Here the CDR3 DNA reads TGTGCCAGCAGCTCCCATAGCGGGAGCATGACAGATACGCAGTATTTT.

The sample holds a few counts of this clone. CDR3 protein: CASSLSGSSYNEQFF. DNA of the CDR3: TGTGCCAGCAGCTTAAGCGGTAGCTCCTACAATGAGCAGTTCTTC. V and J are TRBV13 and TRBJ2-1; tentatively, D is TRBD2 (5 bases). From germline, CDR1 is PRHDT and CDR2 FYEKMQ (reference sequence). The CDR3 runs 15 residues. Deletions cut 2 bases from V and 0 bases from J, with 8 bases between.

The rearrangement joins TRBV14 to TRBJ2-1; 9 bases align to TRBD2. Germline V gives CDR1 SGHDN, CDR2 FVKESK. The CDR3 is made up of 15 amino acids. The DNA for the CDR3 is TGTGGGGACAGACTAGCGGCTAGCTCCTACAATGAGCAGTTCTTC. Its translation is CGDRLAASSYNEQFF. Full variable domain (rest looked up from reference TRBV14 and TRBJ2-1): EAGVTQFPSHSVIEKGQTVTLRCDPISGHDNLYWYRRVMGKEIKFLLHFVKESKQDESGMPNNRFLAERTGGTYSTLKVQPAELEDSGVYFCGDRLAASSYNEQFFGPGTRLTVL.

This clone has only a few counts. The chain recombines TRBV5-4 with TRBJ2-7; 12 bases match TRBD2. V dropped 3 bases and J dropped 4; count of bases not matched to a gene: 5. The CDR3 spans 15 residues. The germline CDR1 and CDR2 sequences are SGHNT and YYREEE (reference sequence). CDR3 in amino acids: CASSSLAGGSYEQYF. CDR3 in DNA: TGTGCCAGCAGCTCTCTAGCGGGAGGGTCTTACGAGCAGTACTTC.

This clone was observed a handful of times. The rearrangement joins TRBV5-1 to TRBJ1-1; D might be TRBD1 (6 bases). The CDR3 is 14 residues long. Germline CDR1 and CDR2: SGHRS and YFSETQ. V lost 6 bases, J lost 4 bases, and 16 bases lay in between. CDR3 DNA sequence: TGCGCCAGCACCCCCCAGGGGATTTCCACTGAAGCTTTCTTT. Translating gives CASTPQGISTEAFF. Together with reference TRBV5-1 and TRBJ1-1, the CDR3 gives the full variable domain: KAGVTQTPRYLIKTRGQQVTLSCSPISGHRSVSWYQQTPGQGLQFLFEYFSETQRNKGNFPGRFSGRQFSNSRSEMNVSTLELGDSALYLCASTPQGISTEAFFGQGTRLTVV.

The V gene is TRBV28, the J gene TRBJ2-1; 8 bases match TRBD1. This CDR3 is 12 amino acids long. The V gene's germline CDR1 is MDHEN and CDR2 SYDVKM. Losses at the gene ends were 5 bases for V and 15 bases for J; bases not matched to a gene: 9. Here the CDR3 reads CASSEGQVSAFF. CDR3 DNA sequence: TGTGCCAGCAGTGAGGGACAGGTCTCGGCGTTCTTC. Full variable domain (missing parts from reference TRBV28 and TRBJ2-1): DVKVTQSSRYLVKRTGEKVFLECVQDMDHENMFWYRQDPGLGLRLIYFSYDVKMKEKGDIPEGYSVSREKKERFSLILESASTNQTSMYLCASSEGQVSAFFGPGTRLTVL.

CDR3 protein: CASSLAGGYEQYF. Written as DNA, the CDR3 is TGTGCCAGCAGCTTAGCGGGGGGATACGAGCAGTACTTC. The J gene is TRBJ2-7, the V gene TRBV7-2; perhaps TRBD2 as D (6 bases). This CDR3 is 13 amino acids long. Trimming pared 0 bases from V and 4 bases from J, leaving 7 bases between. Germline CDR1 reads SGHTA; CDR2 reads FQGNSA.

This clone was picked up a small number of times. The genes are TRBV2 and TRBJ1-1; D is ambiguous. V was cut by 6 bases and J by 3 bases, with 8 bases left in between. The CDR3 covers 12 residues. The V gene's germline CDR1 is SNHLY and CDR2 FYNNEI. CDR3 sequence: CASSPVYTEAFF. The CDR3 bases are TGTGCCAGCAGCCCCGTATACACTGAAGCTTTCTTT. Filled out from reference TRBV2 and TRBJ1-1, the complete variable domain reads EPEVTQTPSHQVTQMGQEVILRCVPISNHLYFYWYRQILGQKVEFLVSFYNNEISEKSEIFDDQFSVERPDGSNFTLKIRSTKLEDSAMYFCASSPVYTEAFFGQGTRLTVV.

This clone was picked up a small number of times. Written as DNA, the CDR3 is TGTGCCAGCAGCGTACGAACAGGCCCCGGGCCCCTCCACTTT. Translation gives CASSVRTGPGPLHF. The chain is built from TRBV9 and TRBJ1-6; TRBD1 might be the D (5 bases). CDR3 length: 14 residues. Germline CDR1 and CDR2: SGDLS and YYNGEE. The V and J ends lost 1 base and 13 bases respectively, with 15 bases between them.